A single T cell receptor beta chain is shown here with its context. This sample was taken from a study of blood T cell repertoires in COVID-19. Study-wide context: Material from acute and convalescent COVID-19 was sourced from the United States, Italy and Spain. In each case, the material was cDNA or gDNA derived from T cells, B-cell-depleted T cells, or PBMCs.

TCRdb keeps only in-frame clones here, not all; method: immunoSEQ multiplex PCR. Here the sample spans about 110,000 clones, around 80% being singletons. The receptor's source is a woman aged 80 or over with active or convalescent COVID-19. The source material was peripheral blood.

CDR3 DNA: TGTGCCAGCAGTGACGGGAGACACCAAGAGACCCAGTACTTC. This sequence encodes CASSDGRHQETQYF. This chain uses TRBV2 with TRBJ2-5; D is possibly TRBD2 (6 bases). The length of the CDR3 is 14 residues. V was trimmed by 3 bases and J by 0 bases, leaving 8 bases between them. Looked up from germline, CDR1 is SNHLY and CDR2 is FYNNEI.